By proportion, the clone carrying this TCR beta chain is medium-sized. Its antigen is unknown. No patient had received any treatment before thyroid surgery. The sample is drawn from a study of metastatic and nonmetastatic thyroid tumors. Across the study: Thyroid patients, malignant and benign, had repertoires compared across blood and tumor or nodule tissue. Study-wide findings and caveats: As reported, TCR beta diversity in blood and tumor was significantly higher in malignant thyroid tumors than in benign nodules.

TCRdb reprocessed the PCR reads via MiXCR. The sample carries about 14,000 clones, 20% to 30% recorded once. The CDR3 totals 14 residues. Trimming pared 3 bases from V and 5 bases from J, leaving 13 bases between. This TCR derives from a female donor with papillary thyroid cancer or a benign thyroid nodule (not recorded which). Some clones in this sample may be carry-over from other donors' samples. The material sequenced was blood. The chain recombines TRBV12-3 or TRBV12-4 with TRBJ1-2; unclear D gene. CDR3 region: CASSFSQVRYGYTF. In DNA, the CDR3 is TGTGCCAGCAGTTTCTCTCAGGTGCGGTATGGCTACACCTTC.